Below, 26 T cell receptor beta chains from the same sample are listed, as sequenced in a study of early T cells in non-severe SARS-CoV-2 infection. MiXCR, applied by TCRdb to the 5' RACE reads, yields one record per CDR3 protein. In the table there are 50,000 to 70,000 distinct CDR3 sequences, around 14% of which are singletons. Sequencing was performed on whole blood, taken at baseline. The origin of the receptors is an adult who was a healthcare worker with PCR-confirmed SARS-CoV-2 infection or an uninfected control (not recorded which).

The table lists this clonotype with many counts. The chain couples TRBV12-2 to TRBJ1-5. TRBV12-2 is given as a pseudogene. CDR3 length: 14 residues. CDR3 sequence (DNA): TGTGCAAGTCGCTTAGGTGACGGGGTAACGTCCCAGCATTTT. Translating gives CASRLGDGVTSQHF.

The gene calls are TRBV4-1 and TRBJ1-5; D is unresolved. This CDR3 contains 16 residues. Trimming took 0 bases from V and 4 from J, leaving 13 bases between them. CDR1 and CDR2 from the germline V gene are MGHRA and YSYEKL. CDR3 coding DNA: TGCGCCAGCAGCCAAGATTATGGGCAGCTAAATCAGCCCCAGCATTTT. Its protein is CASSQDYGQLNQPQHF.

The chain is built from TRBV24-1 and TRBJ2-5, with a possible D match to TRBD1 (6 bases). Trimming pared 3 bases from V and 1 base from J, leaving 11 bases between. The CDR3 consists of 15 residues. CDR1 and CDR2 (germline): KGHDR, SFDVKD. CDR3 coding DNA: TGTGCCACCAGTGATCGGGACAACCTCCAAGAGACCCAGTACTTC. This encodes CATSDRDNLQETQYF.

The table lists this clonotype with a few counts. The chain employs TRBV20-1 and TRBJ2-3; TRBD1 might be the D (6 bases). This CDR3 is built from 13 residues. Per the germline V gene, CDR1 is DFQATT and CDR2 is SNEGSKA (reference sequence). Trimming shortened V by 3 bases and J by 0 bases, and 7 bases separated the two germline ends. The CDR3 loop reads CSASQGSTDTQYF. The CDR3 nucleotides read TGCAGTGCTAGTCAGGGGAGCACAGATACGCAGTATTTT.

This clonotype was found many times. The genes are TRBV6-6 and TRBJ2-2; D is unclear. The CDR3 length is 16 residues. Deletions cut 5 bases from V and 0 bases from J, with 13 bases between. Germline V gives CDR1 MNHNY, CDR2 SVGAGI (reference sequence). The CDR3 DNA is TGTGCCAGCAGTGTAGACGGTCCCGCGAACACCGGGGAGCTGTTTTTT. It yields the protein CASSVDGPANTGELFF.

The chain links TRBV12-3 or TRBV12-4 to TRBJ2-1; D remains ambiguous. The V and J ends lost 3 bases and 4 bases respectively, with 7 bases between them. CDR3 size: 13 residues. The DNA of the CDR3 is TGTGCCAGCAGTTTCGCTCGATACAATGAGCAGTTCTTC. The encoded protein is CASSFARYNEQFF.

This clonotype was seen a few times. V is TRBV29-1 and J is TRBJ2-3; no clear D. Germline lookup yields CDR1 SQVTM and CDR2 ANQGSEA. Trimming pared 8 bases from V and 1 base from J, leaving 16 bases between. CDR3 size: 14 residues. In DNA form, the CDR3 reads TGCAGCCTGTTGGTTGGAAAGGGCACAGATACGCAGTATTTT. Translation: CSLLVGKGTDTQYF.

The chain couples TRBV25-1 to TRBJ2-3; D unclear. V lost 4 bases and J 3 bases, leaving 11 bases between the germline ends. This CDR3 has 14 amino acids. In germline, CDR1 is MGHDK, CDR2 SYGVNS. The CDR3 DNA reads TGTGCCAGCAGTGGGGGTGGTAGGACAGATACGCAGTATTTT. This gives the protein CASSGGGRTDTQYF.

This clonotype has a handful of counts. The chain recombines TRBV6-5 with TRBJ1-6; no reliable D call. The V end was cut by 4 bases, the J end by 10 bases, with 17 bases between. The germline CDR1 and CDR2 sequences are MNHEY and SVGAGI. This CDR3 has 15 amino acids. Written as DNA, the CDR3 is TGTGCCAGCAGTTTTGAGACCCTTAGACCATCACCCCTCCACTTT. Protein: CASSFETLRPSPLHF.

This clonotype has just a few counts. V and J are TRBV5-6 and TRBJ2-3; D not certain. Looked up from germline, CDR1 is SGHDT and CDR2 is YYEEEE. V was trimmed by 1 base and J by 5 bases, leaving 8 bases between them. The CDR3 has 13 amino acids. The CDR3 DNA is TGTGCCAGCAGCTTGAGTTCCAGAGATACGCAGTATTTT. Protein product: CASSLSSRDTQYF.

There are a few counts of this clonotype. The chain uses TRBV7-8 and TRBJ1-5; D gene uncertain. Trimming took 5 bases from V and 0 from J, leaving 17 bases between them. Germline CDR1 is SGHVS and CDR2 is FQNEAQ. The CDR3 loop spans 17 amino acids. The chain's CDR3 is CASSPALRINSNQPQHF. The CDR3 nucleotides are TGTGCCAGCAGCCCGGCCCTAAGGATCAATAGCAATCAGCCCCAGCATTTT.

This clonotype was seen a few times. The genes are TRBV7-2 and TRBJ1-2, with unresolved D. With 1 base removed from V and 6 bases from J, the gap between germline ends came to 15 bases. The CDR3 is 15 residues long. Germline V lookup: CDR1 SGHTA, CDR2 FQGNSA. The CDR3 here is CASSLDDKRHDGYTF. The CDR3 DNA follows: TGTGCCAGCAGCTTAGATGACAAAAGGCACGATGGCTACACCTTC.

The gene calls are TRBV5-1 and TRBJ2-7; TRBD1 agrees at 8 bases. The V and J ends lost 3 bases and 5 bases, in that order; junction bases with no gene match: 13. The CDR3 extends over 16 amino acids. Looked up from germline, CDR1 is SGHRS and CDR2 is YFSETQ. The CDR3 DNA sequence: TGCGCCAGCAGCTCGGACAGGGTTTGGAATAGTAACGAGCAGTACTTC. Translated, it gives CASSSDRVWNSNEQYF.

This clonotype showed up just a few times. J is TRBJ2-7 and V is TRBV11-2, with D possibly being TRBD1 or TRBD2 (6 bases each). From germline, CDR1 is SGHAT and CDR2 FQNNGV. V lost 1 base and J 6 bases, leaving 10 bases between the germline ends. The CDR3 consists of 13 residues. For the CDR3, the DNA is TGTGCCAGCAGCTTAGGCGGGACAACCGAGCAGTACTTC. Its protein product is CASSLGGTTEQYF.

This clonotype was detected many times. The chain links TRBV18 to TRBJ2-4; no definite D call. Trimming took 0 bases from V and 1 from J, leaving 4 bases between them. In germline, CDR1 is KGHSH, CDR2 LQKENI. The CDR3 has 14 residues. The CDR3 nucleotides are TGTGCCAGCTCACCACCTTTGGCCAAAAACATTCAGTACTTC. This codes for CASSPPLAKNIQYF. The complete variable domain, with remaining parts taken from reference TRBV18 and TRBJ2-4, reads NAGVMQNPRHLVRRRGQEARLRCSPMKGHSHVYWYRQLPEEGLKFMVYLQKENIIDESGMPKERFSAEFPKEGPSILRIQQVVRGDSAAYFCASSPPLAKNIQYFGAGTRLSVL.

This clonotype occurred many times. V gene TRBV12-3 or TRBV12-4 combines with J gene TRBJ2-1, with D unresolved. V was cut by 5 bases and J by 9 bases, with 8 bases left in between. The CDR3 runs to 11 residues. CDR3 DNA sequence: TGTGCCAGCAGTCCCAGAGGTGAGCAGTTCTTC. This translates into CASSPRGEQFF.

This clonotype was detected ten times or more. The chain uses TRBV12-5 and TRBJ2-7, with D unresolved. With 5 bases removed from V and 1 base from J, the gap between germline ends came to 21 bases. The germline V gene encodes CDR1 LGHNT and CDR2 FRNRAP. This CDR3 contains 17 residues. The CDR3 is CASGLSLTSVGSYEQYF. CDR3 bases: TGTGCTAGTGGTCTGTCCCTAACATCAGTGGGGTCCTACGAGCAGTACTTC.

This clonotype was recorded a few times. This chain connects TRBV6-5 to TRBJ1-6, with D perhaps TRBD1 (6 bases). Germline-derived CDR1 and CDR2 are MNHEY and SVGAGI. V lost 10 bases and J lost 9, with 13 bases in between. The CDR3 runs 12 residues. DNA for the CDR3: TGTGCCACCGGGGGGGGCGGTTCACCCCTCCACTTT. This sequence encodes CATGGGGSPLHF.

This clonotype was seen more than once but under ten times. At one end the junction does not follow the germline gene, possibly because of a read error. J is TRBJ2-7 and V is TRBV2; TRBD1 agrees at 8 bases. Germline V gene sequence: CDR1 SNHLY, CDR2 FYNNEI. CDR3 length: 11 residues. As DNA, the CDR3 is TGCGCGACCCAGGGGGCCGGGGAGCAGTACTTC. Amino acids: CATQGAGEQYF.

At least ten counts were recorded for this clonotype. The gene calls are TRBV12-3 or TRBV12-4 and TRBJ1-2, with D tentatively TRBD1 (5 bases). Trimming stripped 4 bases from V and 2 bases from J, with 14 bases between. There are 15 residues in the CDR3. The CDR3 is CASSSQGFLNYGYTF. For the CDR3, the DNA is TGTGCCAGCAGTTCCCAGGGTTTCCTCAACTATGGCTACACCTTC.

This clonotype came up many times. The CDR3 here is CSAGGGRGYEQYF. In DNA, the CDR3 is TGCAGCGCTGGAGGGGGCAGGGGTTACGAGCAGTACTTC. This chain joins TRBV29-1 and TRBJ2-7, with D perhaps matching TRBD1 (7 bases). CDR3 length: 13 amino acids. From germline, CDR1 is SQVTM and CDR2 ANQGSEA. V lost 7 bases and J lost 4, with 17 bases in between.

This clonotype was seen many times. This rearrangement joins TRBV6-4 to TRBJ1-5, with 10 bases that match TRBD1. The germline V gene has CDR1 MRHNA and CDR2 SNTAGT. The CDR3 length is 15 residues. V was clipped by 4 bases and J by 2 bases; unmatched bases: 2. The CDR3 spells CASSAGTGGNQPQHF. For the CDR3, the DNA is TGTGCCAGCAGTGCCGGGACAGGGGGCAATCAGCCCCAGCATTTT.

By share, this clonotype ranks as medium-sized. The chain carries TRBV12-5 and TRBJ1-4; no clear D gene. The CDR3 totals 14 residues. V dropped 2 bases and J dropped 0 bases, with 4 bases sitting between them. Germline loops: CDR1 LGHNT, CDR2 FRNRAP. The CDR3 here is CASGLSSTNEKLFF. CDR3 DNA: TGTGCTAGTGGTTTGTCGTCAACTAATGAAAAACTGTTTTTT. The full variable domain, completed using reference TRBV12-5 and TRBJ1-4, is DARVTQTPRHKVTEMGQEVTMRCQPILGHNTVFWYRQTMMQGLELLAYFRNRAPLDDSGMPKDRFSAEMPDATLATLKIQPSEPRDSAVYFCASGLSSTNEKLFFGSGTQLSVL.

This clonotype is medium-sized. The rearrangement uses TRBV7-8 and TRBJ2-1; D possibly corresponds to TRBD2 (6 bases). Between the trimmed V and J ends, which lost 2 bases and 8 bases, there was a span of 13 bases. Germline CDR1 and CDR2: SGHVS and FQNEAQ. The CDR3 is 14 residues long. In DNA, the CDR3 is TGTGCCAGCAGCTTACCCCTGGGGAGGTATGAGCAGTTCTTC. It codes for CASSLPLGRYEQFF.

This clonotype turned up a few times. The rearrangement uses TRBV4-1 and TRBJ2-3, with 9 bases aligning to TRBD2. J was trimmed by 1 base and V by 5 bases; bases with no gene match: 4. Germline loops: CDR1 MGHRA, CDR2 YSYEKL. The CDR3 is 15 residues long. The CDR3 bases are TGCGCCAGCAGCTTAGCGGGAGTAGGCACAGATACGCAGTATTTT. Amino acid sequence: CASSLAGVGTDTQYF.

This clonotype was observed many times. The chain joins TRBV21-1 to TRBJ2-5; the table's D call, TRBD2, was not checked against the DNA. TRBV21-1 is a known pseudogene. The CDR3 spans 17 residues. The chain's CDR3 is CASSKARTSGVAETQYF. For the CDR3, the DNA is TGTGCCAGCAGCAAAGCGCGGACTAGCGGGGTGGCGGAGACCCAGTACTTC.